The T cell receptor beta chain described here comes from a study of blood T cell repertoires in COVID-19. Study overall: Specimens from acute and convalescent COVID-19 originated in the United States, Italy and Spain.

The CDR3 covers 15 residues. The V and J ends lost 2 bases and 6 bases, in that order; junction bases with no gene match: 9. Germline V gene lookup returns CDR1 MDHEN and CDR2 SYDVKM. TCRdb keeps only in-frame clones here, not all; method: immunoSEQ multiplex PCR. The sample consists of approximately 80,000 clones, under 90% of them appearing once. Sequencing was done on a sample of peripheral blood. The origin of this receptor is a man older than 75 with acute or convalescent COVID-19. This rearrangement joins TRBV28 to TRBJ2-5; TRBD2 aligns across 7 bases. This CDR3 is CASSLAASGWKTQYF. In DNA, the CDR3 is TGTGCCAGCAGTTTAGCGGCTAGCGGTTGGAAGACCCAGTACTTC.